This T cell receptor (beta chain) was captured by sequencing in a study of shared clonotypes between healthy human individuals. General study findings and limits: Sequencing depth was a factor that was expected to affect clonotype sharing among donors. Shared clonotypes: about 4.6% naive CD4, about 3.3% naive CD8, over 2% memory CD4, 0.4% memory CD8.

Details on this clone: What it binds is unknown.

Germline CDR1 is SGHTS and CDR2 is YDEGEE. This CDR3 is 14 amino acids long. V dropped 2 bases and J dropped 6 bases, with 12 bases sitting between them. Per the original methods: ImmunoSEQ sequences covered only the junction and lacked quality scores; filtering therefore differed. Data came from immunoSEQ multiplex PCR; TCRdb stores just in-frame clones and leaves some out. V, J and clone size are those of that table, while D and trimming were read from the DNA. The sample contains roughly 700,000 clones, under 80% of which appear only once. The genes are TRBV5-8 and TRBJ1-3, with D hard to call. Sequencing was performed on memory CD4+ T cells sorted from blood. The subset denotes: CD45RA-negative fraction. This receptor was obtained from a woman in her 30s in good health. CDR3 DNA sequence: TGTGCCAGCAGCTTAGGCAGGCCTGAAAACACCATATATTTT. It translates to CASSLGRPENTIYF. The variable domain in full, completed from reference TRBV5-8 and TRBJ1-3, reads EAGVTQSPTHLIKTRGQQATLRCSPISGHTSVYWYQQALGLGLQFLLWYDEGEERNRGNFPPRFSGRQFPNYSSELNVNALELEDSALYLCASSLGRPENTIYFGEGSWLTVV.